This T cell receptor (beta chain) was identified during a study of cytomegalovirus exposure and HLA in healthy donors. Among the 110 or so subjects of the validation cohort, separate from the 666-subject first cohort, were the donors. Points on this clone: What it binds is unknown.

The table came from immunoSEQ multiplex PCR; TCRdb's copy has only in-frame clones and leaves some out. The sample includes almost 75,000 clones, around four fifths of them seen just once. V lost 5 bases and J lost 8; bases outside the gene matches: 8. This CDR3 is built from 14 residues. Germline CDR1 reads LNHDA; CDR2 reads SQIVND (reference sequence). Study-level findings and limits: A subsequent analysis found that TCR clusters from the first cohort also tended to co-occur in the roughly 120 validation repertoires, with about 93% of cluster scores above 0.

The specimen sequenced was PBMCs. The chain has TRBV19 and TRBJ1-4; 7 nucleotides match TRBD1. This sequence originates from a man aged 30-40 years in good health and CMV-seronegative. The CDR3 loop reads CASSFSTGKEKLFF. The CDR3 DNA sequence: TGTGCCAGTAGTTTCTCGACAGGGAAAGAAAAACTGTTTTTT.